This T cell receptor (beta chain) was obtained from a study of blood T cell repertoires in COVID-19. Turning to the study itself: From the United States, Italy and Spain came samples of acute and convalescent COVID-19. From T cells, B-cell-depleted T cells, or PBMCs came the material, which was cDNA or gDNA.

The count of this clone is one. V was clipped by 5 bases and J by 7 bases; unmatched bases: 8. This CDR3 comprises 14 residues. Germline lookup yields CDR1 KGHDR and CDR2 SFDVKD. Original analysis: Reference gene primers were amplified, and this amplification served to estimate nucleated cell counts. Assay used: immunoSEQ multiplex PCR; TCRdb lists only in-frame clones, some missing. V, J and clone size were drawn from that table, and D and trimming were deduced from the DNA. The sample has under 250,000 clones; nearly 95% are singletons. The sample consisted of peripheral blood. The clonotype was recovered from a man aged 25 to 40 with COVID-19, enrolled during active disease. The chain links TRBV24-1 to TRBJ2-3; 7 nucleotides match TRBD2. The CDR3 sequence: CATSGGGGGYTQYF. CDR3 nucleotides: TGTGCCACCAGTGGCGGCGGGGGTGGTTATACGCAGTATTTT.